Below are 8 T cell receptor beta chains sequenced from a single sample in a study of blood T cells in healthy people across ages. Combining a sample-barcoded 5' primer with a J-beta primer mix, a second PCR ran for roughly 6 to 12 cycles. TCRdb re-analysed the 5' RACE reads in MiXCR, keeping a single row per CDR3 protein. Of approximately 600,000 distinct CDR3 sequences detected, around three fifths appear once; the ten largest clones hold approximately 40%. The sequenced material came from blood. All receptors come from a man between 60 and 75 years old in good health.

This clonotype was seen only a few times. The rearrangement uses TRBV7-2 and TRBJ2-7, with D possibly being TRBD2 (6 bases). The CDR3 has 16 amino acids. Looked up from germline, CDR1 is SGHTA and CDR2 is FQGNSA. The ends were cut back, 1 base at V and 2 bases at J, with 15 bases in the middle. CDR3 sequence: CASSLVVAVTAYEQYF. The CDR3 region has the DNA TGTGCCAGCAGCTTAGTGGTAGCGGTGACCGCCTACGAGCAGTACTTC.

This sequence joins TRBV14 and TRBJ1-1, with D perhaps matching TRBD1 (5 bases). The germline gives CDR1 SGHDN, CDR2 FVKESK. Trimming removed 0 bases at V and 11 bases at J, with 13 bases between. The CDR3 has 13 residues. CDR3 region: CASSQDIAGWAFF. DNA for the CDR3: TGTGCCAGCAGCCAAGATATTGCAGGGTGGGCTTTCTTT.

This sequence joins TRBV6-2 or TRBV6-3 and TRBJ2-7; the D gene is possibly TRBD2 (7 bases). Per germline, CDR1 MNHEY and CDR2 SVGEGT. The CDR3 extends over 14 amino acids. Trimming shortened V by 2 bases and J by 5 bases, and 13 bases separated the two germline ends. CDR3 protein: CASSYGGARHEQYF. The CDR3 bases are TGTGCCAGCAGTTACGGGGGGGCGAGGCACGAGCAGTACTTC.

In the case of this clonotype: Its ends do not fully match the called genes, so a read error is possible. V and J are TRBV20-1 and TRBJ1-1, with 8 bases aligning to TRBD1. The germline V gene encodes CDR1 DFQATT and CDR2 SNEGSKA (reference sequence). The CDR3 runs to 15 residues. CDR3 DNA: TGCGGTGCTAGACCCCGGACAGGGTTTAACACTGAAGCTTTCTTT. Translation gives CGARPRTGFNTEAFF.

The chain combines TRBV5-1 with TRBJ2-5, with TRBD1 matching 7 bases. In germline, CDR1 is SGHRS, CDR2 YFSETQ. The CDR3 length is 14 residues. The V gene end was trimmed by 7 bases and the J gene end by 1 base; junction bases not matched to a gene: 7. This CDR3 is CASCKAGGQETQYF. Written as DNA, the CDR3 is TGCGCCAGCTGCAAGGCAGGGGGCCAAGAGACCCAGTACTTC.

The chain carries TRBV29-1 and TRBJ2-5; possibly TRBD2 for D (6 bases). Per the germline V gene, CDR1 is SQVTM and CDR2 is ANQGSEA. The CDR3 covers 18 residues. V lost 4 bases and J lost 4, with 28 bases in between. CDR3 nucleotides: TGCAGCGTTGGGGGGGTTGTGGAGGTAGCCCTAACTCGAGAGACCCAGTACTTC. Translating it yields CSVGGVVEVALTRETQYF.

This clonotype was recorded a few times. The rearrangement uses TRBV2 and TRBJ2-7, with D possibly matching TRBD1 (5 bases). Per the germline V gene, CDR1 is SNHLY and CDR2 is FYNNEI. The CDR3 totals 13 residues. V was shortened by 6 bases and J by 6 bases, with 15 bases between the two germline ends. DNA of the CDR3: TGTGCCAGCAGCCTAGGGGTGTCTCCCGAGCAGTACTTC. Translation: CASSLGVSPEQYF.

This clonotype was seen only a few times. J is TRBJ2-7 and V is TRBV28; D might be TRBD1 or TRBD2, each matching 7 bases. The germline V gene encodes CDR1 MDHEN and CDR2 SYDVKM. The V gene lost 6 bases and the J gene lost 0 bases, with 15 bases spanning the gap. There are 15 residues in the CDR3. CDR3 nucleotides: TGTGCCAGCAGCTATACAGGGGAGGGCTCCTACGAGCAGTACTTC. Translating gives CASSYTGEGSYEQYF.